One and the same sample provided the 3 T cell receptor beta chains below, sequenced in a study of blood T cell repertoires in COVID-19. Produced via immunoSEQ multiplex PCR; TCRdb's table is partial and in-frame only. The table lists 25,000 or so clones, 90% to 95% of them singletons, with about 4% in the top ten. Sequencing was done on a sample of peripheral blood. The source is a woman aged 45 to 65 with active COVID-19.

The V call is TRBV9, the J call TRBJ1-3; D is perhaps TRBD1 (5 bases). This CDR3 has 14 residues. Germline CDR1 reads SGDLS; CDR2 reads YYNGEE. Trimming stripped 7 bases from V and 0 bases from J, with 11 bases between. DNA for the CDR3: TGTGCCAGCGCACGGGGGGACTCTGGAAACACCATATATTTT. The encoded protein is CASARGDSGNTIYF.

The V call is TRBV7-9, the J call TRBJ1-2; 7 nucleotides match TRBD1. V trimming: 3 bases; J trimming: 3 bases; junction bases outside the gene matches: 7. Germline assignment: CDR1 SEHNR and CDR2 FQNEAQ (reference sequence). The CDR3 sequence is 15 residues long. The CDR3 reads CASSLSGGSDYGYTF. The CDR3 coding sequence is TGTGCCAGCAGCTTGTCAGGGGGATCTGACTATGGCTACACCTTC.

The CDR3 spells CATSRDPGWDYGYTF. In DNA form, the CDR3 reads TGTGCCACCAGCAGAGATCCAGGGTGGGACTATGGCTACACCTTC. V gene TRBV15 combines with J gene TRBJ1-2, with D perhaps TRBD1 (5 bases). Trimming cost V 0 bases and J 3 bases, with 11 bases left between them. Looked up from germline, CDR1 is LNHNV and CDR2 is YYDKDF (reference sequence). The CDR3 length is 15 residues.